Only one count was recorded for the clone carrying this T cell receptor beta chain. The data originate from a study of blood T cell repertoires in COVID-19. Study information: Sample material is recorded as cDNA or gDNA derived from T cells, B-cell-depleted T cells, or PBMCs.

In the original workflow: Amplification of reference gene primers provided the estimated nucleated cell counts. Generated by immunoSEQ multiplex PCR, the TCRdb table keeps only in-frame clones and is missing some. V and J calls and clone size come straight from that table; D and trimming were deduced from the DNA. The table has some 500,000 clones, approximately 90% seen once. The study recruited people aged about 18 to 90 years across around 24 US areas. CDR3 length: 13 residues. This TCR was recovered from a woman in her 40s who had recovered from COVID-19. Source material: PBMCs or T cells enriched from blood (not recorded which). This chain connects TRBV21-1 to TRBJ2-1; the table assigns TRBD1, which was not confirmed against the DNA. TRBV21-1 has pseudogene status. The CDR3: CASSLTGTGEQFF. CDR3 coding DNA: TGTGCCAGCAGCCTGACAGGTACTGGTGAGCAGTTCTTC.